Following are 15 T cell receptor beta chains from one sample sequenced in a study of blood T cells in healthy people across ages. It was with a sample-barcoded 5' primer and a J-beta primer mix that a second PCR of roughly 7 to 12 cycles was run. TCRdb fed the 5' RACE reads into MiXCR, producing one record per CDR3 protein. The sample holds some 900,000 distinct CDR3 sequences, about 48% seen once. Sequencing was done on a sample of blood. Receptor source: a man younger than 40 in good health.

This chain joins TRBV12-3 or TRBV12-4 and TRBJ2-7, with 7 bases fitting TRBD1. The junction had 12 bases not matched to a gene; V was cut back by 5 bases and J by 5 bases. The CDR3 consists of 15 residues. CDR3 loop: CASSALQGSNHEQYF. The CDR3 nucleotides are TGTGCCAGCAGTGCTCTACAGGGGTCAAACCACGAGCAGTACTTC.

The chain recombines TRBV20-1 with TRBJ2-7, with 9 bases matching TRBD1. In germline, CDR1 is DFQATT, CDR2 SNEGSKA (reference sequence). V shed 0 bases and J 7 bases; nucleotides not matched to a gene: 13. CDR3 length: 16 residues. CDR3 region: CSARDPGEQGASEQYF. CDR3 bases: TGCAGTGCTAGAGATCCCGGGGAACAGGGGGCGAGTGAGCAGTACTTC.

A few counts support this clonotype. Being one base from a much bigger clone, this may be a read error. The V gene is TRBV6-6, the J gene TRBJ1-2; 7 bases are a match to TRBD1. Germline trimming cut 7 bases from V and 7 bases from J; bases unmatched to any gene: 3. Germline CDR1 is MNHNY and CDR2 is SVGAGI (reference sequence). This CDR3 is 11 amino acids long. CDR3 sequence: CASTDRAGYTF. CDR3 nucleotide sequence: TGTGCCAGCACCGACAGGGCTGGCTACACCTTC.

The chain couples TRBV27 to TRBJ2-4, with D possibly being TRBD1 or TRBD2 (6 bases each). The ends were cut back, 3 bases at V and 1 base at J, with 10 bases in the middle. The CDR3 has 15 amino acids. From germline, CDR1 is MNHEY and CDR2 SMNVEV (reference sequence). This chain's CDR3 is CASSFSGGAKNIQYF. The CDR3 DNA follows: TGTGCCAGCAGTTTTTCCGGGGGCGCCAAAAACATTCAGTACTTC.

Here the CDR3 DNA reads TGCAGTGCTAGAGATCGAGGTATCACAGATACGCAGTATTTT. Translating it yields CSARDRGITDTQYF. The chain joins TRBV20-1 to TRBJ2-3; no definite D call. V lost 0 bases and J lost 2, with 9 bases in between. The CDR3 has 14 amino acids. Germline-derived CDR1 and CDR2 are DFQATT and SNEGSKA (reference sequence).

This clonotype came up many times. One junction end does not reproduce the germline sequence, and a read error may be involved. The chain links TRBV29-1 to TRBJ2-3, with TRBD2 matching 8 bases. The CDR3 runs to 13 residues. CDR1 is SQVTM and CDR2 is ANQGSEA in the germline V gene. The CDR3 region has the DNA TGCAGCGTGGAAGCGGGGGGCACAGATACGCAGTATTTT. This translates into CSVEAGGTDTQYF.

The J gene is TRBJ2-3, the V gene TRBV5-1; TRBD1 matches 9 bases. The CDR3 length is 15 residues. Trimming at V came to 4 bases and at J to 4 bases, leaving 7 bases not matched to a gene. Germline CDR1 reads SGHRS; CDR2 reads YFSETQ. In DNA, the CDR3 is TGCGCCAGCAGCCCCGGGACAGGGCCCCCAGATACGCAGTATTTT. Translation: CASSPGTGPPDTQYF.

This clonotype was recorded a few times. This chain links TRBV7-8 with TRBJ1-5; D remains ambiguous. The germline V and J ends were trimmed by 1 base and 3 bases, with 10 bases remaining between them. Germline V gives CDR1 SGHVS, CDR2 FQNEAQ. This CDR3 contains 15 residues. CDR3 nucleotides: TGTGCCAGCAGCTTAGGCCCAGGACTCAATCAGCCCCAGCATTTT. This gives the protein CASSLGPGLNQPQHF.

Only a few counts were recorded for this clonotype. The chain carries TRBV5-6 and TRBJ1-1, with a possible D match to TRBD1 (6 bases). This CDR3 is 15 amino acids long. V was clipped by 2 bases and J by 4 bases, with 15 bases between them. Germline loops: CDR1 SGHDT, CDR2 YYEEEE. The CDR3 nucleotides read TGTGCCAGCAGCTTCCCTACAGGGAAACGCACTGAAGCTTTCTTT. Its translation is CASSFPTGKRTEAFF.

The sample holds many counts of this clonotype. The V gene is TRBV9, the J gene TRBJ2-2, with TRBD1 matching 8 bases. There are 14 residues in the CDR3. From germline, CDR1 is SGDLS and CDR2 YYNGEE. V dropped 4 bases and J dropped 5; count of bases not matched to a gene: 4. The CDR3 DNA is TGTGCCAGCAGCCCCCGGACAGGGACCGGGGAGCTGTTTTTT. Translation gives CASSPRTGTGELFF.

The V and J genes are TRBV5-1 and TRBJ1-1, with D possibly being TRBD1 (5 bases). The V gene lost 0 bases and the J gene lost 5 bases, with 26 bases spanning the gap. The length of the CDR3 is 19 residues. CDR1 SGHRS and CDR2 YFSETQ come from the germline V gene. For the CDR3, the DNA is TGCGCCAGCAGCTTGGATACTCCGGGACCAGGAAGAAGTCATACTGAAGCTTTCTTT. Translation gives CASSLDTPGPGRSHTEAFF.

In its sample, this clonotype was seen a few times. This chain joins TRBV6-1 and TRBJ1-4, with a tentative D call TRBD1 (5 bases). V was trimmed by 2 bases and J by 7 bases, leaving 11 bases between them. Germline CDR1 is MNHNS and CDR2 is SASEGT. This CDR3 comprises 14 residues. The CDR3 loop reads CASSEPGLGEKLFF. Here the CDR3 DNA reads TGTGCCAGCAGTGAACCAGGGTTGGGTGAAAAACTGTTTTTT.

This chain links TRBV14 with TRBJ2-5; 7 nucleotides line up with TRBD2. Germline V lookup: CDR1 SGHDN, CDR2 FVKESK. V was pared by 4 bases and J by 1 base, with 6 bases of the junction left unmatched. The CDR3 extends over 15 amino acids. DNA for the CDR3: TGTGCCAGCAGCCTAGGACTAGGACTCCAAGAGACCCAGTACTTC. Translated: CASSLGLGLQETQYF. The variable domain in full, completed from reference TRBV14 and TRBJ2-5, reads EAGVTQFPSHSVIEKGQTVTLRCDPISGHDNLYWYRRVMGKEIKFLLHFVKESKQDESGMPNNRFLAERTGGTYSTLKVQPAELEDSGVYFCASSLGLGLQETQYFGPGTRLLVL.

The chain couples TRBV6-2 or TRBV6-3 to TRBJ2-7, with 8 bases identical to TRBD1. The DNA matches TRBJ2-4 better at its end, which makes the J call doubtful. CDR3 size: 17 residues. Germline V gene data show CDR1 as MNHEY and CDR2 as SVGEGT. The DNA for the CDR3 is TGTGCCAGCAGCCAGAGCCCCCGGACAGGGTCAAATAGCATTCAGTACTTC. Encoded protein: CASSQSPRTGSNSIQYF.

This rearrangement joins TRBV19 to TRBJ2-5; 8 positions agree with TRBD2. Trimming at V came to 2 bases and at J to 5 bases, leaving 7 bases not matched to a gene. Per the germline V gene, CDR1 is LNHDA and CDR2 is SQIVND (reference sequence). The CDR3 is 15 amino acids. This chain's CDR3 is CASSITAGGSETQYF. In DNA form, the CDR3 reads TGTGCCAGTAGTATAACGGCGGGAGGCTCCGAGACCCAGTACTTC.